This TCR beta chain was obtained from a study of blood T cells in healthy people across ages. Study outcomes and limitations: Long-lived donors carried more naive CD4+ cells and greater diversity than aged donors.

It was with a sample-barcoded 5' primer and a J-beta primer mix that a second PCR of about 6 to 12 cycles was run. Each TCR beta cDNA got a 12-nucleotide random molecular identifier. TCRdb recomputed calls from the 5' RACE reads with MiXCR, one row per CDR3 protein. The data show 800,000 or so distinct CDR3 sequences, roughly 25% seen once. This clonotype was recorded a few times. Its antigen is not identified. Per sample, extraction of total RNA gave at least 6 micrograms in every case. The CDR3 runs to 14 residues. Trimming removed 5 bases at V and 8 bases at J, with 17 bases between. Germline lookup yields CDR1 SGDLS and CDR2 YYNGEE. In addition, the sample was reused for a study of T cells of mothers and their children.

This clonotype was sampled from a boy aged 5-17 years in good health. The sequenced sample was blood. The chain employs TRBV9 and TRBJ2-1; D gene ambiguous. Written as DNA, the CDR3 is TGTGCCAGCAGTACCGAGAGCCCTTCGGATGAGCAGTTCTTC. Protein product: CASSTESPSDEQFF.